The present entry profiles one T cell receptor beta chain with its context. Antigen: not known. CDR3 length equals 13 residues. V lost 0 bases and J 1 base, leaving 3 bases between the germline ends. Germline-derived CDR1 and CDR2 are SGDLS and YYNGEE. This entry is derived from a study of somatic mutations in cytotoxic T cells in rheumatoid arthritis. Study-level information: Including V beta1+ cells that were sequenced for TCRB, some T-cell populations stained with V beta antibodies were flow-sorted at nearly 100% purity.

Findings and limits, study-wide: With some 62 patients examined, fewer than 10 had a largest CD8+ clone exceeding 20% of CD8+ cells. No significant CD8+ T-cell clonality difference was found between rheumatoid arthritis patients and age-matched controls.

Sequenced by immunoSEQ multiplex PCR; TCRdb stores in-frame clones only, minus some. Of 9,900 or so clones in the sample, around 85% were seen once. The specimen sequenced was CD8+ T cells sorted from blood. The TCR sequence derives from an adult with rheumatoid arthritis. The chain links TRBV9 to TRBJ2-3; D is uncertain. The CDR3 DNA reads TGTGCCAGCAGCGTAGTTGGCACAGATACGCAGTATTTT. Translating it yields CASSVVGTDTQYF.